The next 6 T cell receptor beta chains were all read from a single sample in a study of blood T cell repertoires in COVID-19. Clones were sequenced by immunoSEQ multiplex PCR, and TCRdb holds only the in-frame ones, with some missing. The table lists about 360,000 clones, roughly 88% of them singletons. The material sequenced was PBMCs or T cells enriched from blood (not recorded which). These receptor sequences come from a woman between 40 and 50 years old with acute COVID-19.

V gene TRBV5-4 combines with J gene TRBJ1-1; no reliable D call. In germline, CDR1 is SGHNT, CDR2 YYREEE (reference sequence). The V end lost 0 bases, the J end lost 7 bases, and 19 bases lay between the germline ends. There are 16 residues in the CDR3. The CDR3 protein is CASSLDPGGGLGEAFF. The CDR3 nucleotides are TGTGCCAGCAGCTTGGATCCTGGTGGAGGGCTTGGTGAAGCTTTCTTT.

V and J are TRBV18 and TRBJ1-6; the D gene is possibly TRBD1 (5 bases). The germline V and J ends were trimmed by 3 bases and 0 bases, with 9 bases remaining between them. CDR3 length: 16 amino acids. Germline V gene sequence: CDR1 KGHSH, CDR2 LQKENI. CDR3 in DNA: TGTGCCAGCTCACCGACCAGGGACTCCTATAATTCACCCCTCCACTTT. It encodes CASSPTRDSYNSPLHF.

V is TRBV4-1 and J is TRBJ2-3; 10 nucleotides agree with TRBD2. This CDR3 comprises 18 residues. The trim removed 3 bases at V and 2 bases at J, leaving 11 bases unmatched. CDR1 is MGHRA and CDR2 is YSYEKL in the germline V gene. The CDR3 protein is CASSHPPWGTSVTDTQYF. In nucleotides, the CDR3 is TGCGCCAGCAGCCACCCCCCCTGGGGGACTAGCGTCACAGATACGCAGTATTTT.

The chain combines TRBV11-2 with TRBJ1-3, with 7 bases that match TRBD1. The CDR3 loop spans 17 amino acids. Germline CDR1 is SGHAT and CDR2 is FQNNGV. V gave up 5 bases and J gave up 4 bases; unmatched junction bases: 14. Here the CDR3 DNA reads TGTGCCAGCAGCGCAACCCGGACAGGTTTGGTGGGAAACACCATATATTTT. Translated: CASSATRTGLVGNTIYF.

V is TRBV21-1 and J is TRBJ1-2. TRBV21-1 is a pseudogene segment. The CDR3 covers 16 residues. The CDR3 coding sequence is TGTGCCAGCCGACCCGGGTGGAAATCGACGAACTATGGCTACACCTTC. It translates to CASRPGWKSTNYGYTF.

This rearrangement joins TRBV6-5 to TRBJ2-7; TRBD1 agrees at 10 bases. Trimming at V came to 0 bases and at J to 4 bases, leaving 6 bases not matched to a gene. Per the germline V gene, CDR1 is MNHEY and CDR2 is SVGAGI. CDR3 length: 16 residues. CDR3 sequence reads: CASSYSPVGQGYEQYF. The CDR3 DNA follows: TGTGCCAGCAGTTACTCACCGGTGGGACAGGGGTACGAGCAGTACTTC.